This T cell receptor (beta chain) appears in the sequencing data of a study of blood T cells in healthy people across ages. This clonotype appeared many times. A second PCR of roughly 7 to 11 cycles used a sample-barcoded 5' primer and a J-beta primer mix. TCRdb reprocessed the 5' RACE reads with MiXCR, giving one entry per CDR3 protein. The sample shows 790,000 or so distinct CDR3 sequences, about 47% of them seen only once. V lost 0 bases to trimming and J lost 6 bases, with 7 bases between them. Germline V gene data show CDR1 as LGHDT and CDR2 as YNNKEL (reference sequence). There are 13 residues in the CDR3.

V gene TRBV3-1 combines with J gene TRBJ2-3, with D uncertain. This receptor was obtained from an elderly man in good health. Sample: blood. CDR3 sequence: CASSQDLADTQYF. The CDR3 bases are TGTGCCAGCAGCCAAGATCTTGCGGATACGCAGTATTTT.